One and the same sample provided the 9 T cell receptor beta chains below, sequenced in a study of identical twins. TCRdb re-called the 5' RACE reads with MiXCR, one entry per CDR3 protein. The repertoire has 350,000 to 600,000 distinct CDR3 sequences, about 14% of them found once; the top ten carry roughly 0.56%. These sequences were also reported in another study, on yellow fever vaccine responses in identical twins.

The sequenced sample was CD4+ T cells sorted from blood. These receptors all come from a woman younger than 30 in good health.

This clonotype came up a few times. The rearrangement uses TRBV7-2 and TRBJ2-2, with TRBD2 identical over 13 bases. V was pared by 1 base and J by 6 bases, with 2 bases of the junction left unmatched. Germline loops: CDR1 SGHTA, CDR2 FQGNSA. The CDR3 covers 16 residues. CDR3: CASSLDGLAGAGELFF. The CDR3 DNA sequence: TGTGCCAGCAGCTTAGATGGACTAGCGGGAGCCGGGGAGCTGTTTTTT.

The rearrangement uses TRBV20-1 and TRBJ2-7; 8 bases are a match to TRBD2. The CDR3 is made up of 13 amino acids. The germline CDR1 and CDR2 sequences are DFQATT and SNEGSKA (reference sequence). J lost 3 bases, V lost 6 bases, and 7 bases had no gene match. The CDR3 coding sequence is TGCAGTGCGGTAGTAGGGACTAGCTACGAGCAGTACTTC. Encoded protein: CSAVVGTSYEQYF.

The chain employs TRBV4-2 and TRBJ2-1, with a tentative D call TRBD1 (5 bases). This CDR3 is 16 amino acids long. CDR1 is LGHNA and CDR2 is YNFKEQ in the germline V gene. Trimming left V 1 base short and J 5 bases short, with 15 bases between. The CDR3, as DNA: TGTGCCAGCAGCCAAGTTGGGGCAGGGTGGAACAATGAGCAGTTCTTC. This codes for CASSQVGAGWNNEQFF.

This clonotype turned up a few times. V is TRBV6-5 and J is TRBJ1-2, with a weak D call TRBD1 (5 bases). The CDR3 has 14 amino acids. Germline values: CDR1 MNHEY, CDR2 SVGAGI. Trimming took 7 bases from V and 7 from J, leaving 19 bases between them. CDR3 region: CASTSPLRGVGYTF. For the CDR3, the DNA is TGTGCCAGCACTTCTCCCCTTAGAGGGGTTGGCTACACCTTC.

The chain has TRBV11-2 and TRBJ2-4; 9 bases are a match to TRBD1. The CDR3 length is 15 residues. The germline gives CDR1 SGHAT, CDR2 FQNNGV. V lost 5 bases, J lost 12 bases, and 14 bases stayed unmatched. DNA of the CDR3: TGTGCCAGCAGCCCCATCTCGGGACAGGGATTTGCTCAGTACTTC. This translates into CASSPISGQGFAQYF. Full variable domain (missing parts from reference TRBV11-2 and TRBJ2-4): EAGVAQSPRYKIIEKRQSVAFWCNPISGHATLYWYQQILGQGPKLLIQFQNNGVVDDSQLPKDRFSAERLKGVDSTLKIQPAKLEDSAVYLCASSPISGQGFAQYFGAGTRLSVL.

CDR3 loop: CASSFLAVTGELFF. The CDR3, as DNA: TGTGCCAGCAGTTTCCTAGCGGTCACCGGGGAGCTGTTTTTT. The J gene is TRBJ2-2, the V gene TRBV12-3 or TRBV12-4, with TRBD2 identical over 7 bases. The J segment lost 4 bases and the V segment lost 3 bases, leaving 2 bases of the junction unmatched. This CDR3 is built from 14 residues.

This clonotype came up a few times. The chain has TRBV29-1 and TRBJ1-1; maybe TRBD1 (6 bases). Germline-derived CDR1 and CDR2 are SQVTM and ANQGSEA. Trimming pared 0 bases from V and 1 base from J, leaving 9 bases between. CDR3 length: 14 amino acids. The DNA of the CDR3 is TGCAGCGTTGAAGATAGGGGACAGAACACTGAAGCTTTCTTT. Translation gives CSVEDRGQNTEAFF.

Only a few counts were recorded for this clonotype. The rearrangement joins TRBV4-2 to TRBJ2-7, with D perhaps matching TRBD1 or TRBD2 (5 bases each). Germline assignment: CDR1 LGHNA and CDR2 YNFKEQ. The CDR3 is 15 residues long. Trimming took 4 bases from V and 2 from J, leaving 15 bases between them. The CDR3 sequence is CASSPQRGQTYEQYF. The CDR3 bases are TGTGCCAGCAGCCCGCAGAGGGGTCAAACCTACGAGCAGTACTTC.

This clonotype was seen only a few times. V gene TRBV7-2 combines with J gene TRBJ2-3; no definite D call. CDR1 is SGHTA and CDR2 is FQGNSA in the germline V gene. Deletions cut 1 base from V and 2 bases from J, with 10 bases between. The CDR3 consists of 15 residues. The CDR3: CASSLVGAATDTQYF. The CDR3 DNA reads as TGTGCCAGCAGCTTAGTTGGCGCCGCCACAGATACGCAGTATTTT.